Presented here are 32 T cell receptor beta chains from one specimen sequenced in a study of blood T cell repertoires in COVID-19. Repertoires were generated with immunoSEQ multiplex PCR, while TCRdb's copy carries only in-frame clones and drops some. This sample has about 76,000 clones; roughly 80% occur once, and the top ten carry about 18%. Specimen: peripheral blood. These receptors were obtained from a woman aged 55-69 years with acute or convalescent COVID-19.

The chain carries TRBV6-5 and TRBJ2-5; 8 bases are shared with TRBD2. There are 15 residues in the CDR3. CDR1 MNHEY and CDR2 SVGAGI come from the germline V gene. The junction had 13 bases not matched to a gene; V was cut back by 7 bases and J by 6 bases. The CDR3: CASTTTGGPHKTQYF. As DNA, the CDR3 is TGTGCCAGCACCACTACGGGGGGGCCTCATAAGACCCAGTACTTC.

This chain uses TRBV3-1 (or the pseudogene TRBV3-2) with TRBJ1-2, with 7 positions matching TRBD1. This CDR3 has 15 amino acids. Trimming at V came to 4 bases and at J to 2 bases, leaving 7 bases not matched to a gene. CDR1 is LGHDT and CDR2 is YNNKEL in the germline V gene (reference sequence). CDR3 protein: CASSRDSSVNYGYTF. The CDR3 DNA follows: TGTGCCAGCAGCCGGGACAGTTCCGTGAACTATGGCTACACCTTC.

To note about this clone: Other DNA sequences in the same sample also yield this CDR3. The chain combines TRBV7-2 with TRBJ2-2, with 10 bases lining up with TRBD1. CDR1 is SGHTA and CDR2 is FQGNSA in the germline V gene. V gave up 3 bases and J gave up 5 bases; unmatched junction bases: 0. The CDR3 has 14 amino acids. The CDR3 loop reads CASSLDRGTGELFF. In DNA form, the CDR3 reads TGTGCCAGCAGCTTGGACAGGGGGACCGGGGAGCTGTTTTTT.

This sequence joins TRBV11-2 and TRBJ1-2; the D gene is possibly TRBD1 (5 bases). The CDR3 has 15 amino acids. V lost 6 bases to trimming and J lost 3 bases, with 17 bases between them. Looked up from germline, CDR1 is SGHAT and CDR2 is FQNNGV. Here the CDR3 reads CASSWGDDVDYGYTF. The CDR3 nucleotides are TGTGCCAGCAGTTGGGGGGACGACGTCGACTATGGCTACACCTTC.

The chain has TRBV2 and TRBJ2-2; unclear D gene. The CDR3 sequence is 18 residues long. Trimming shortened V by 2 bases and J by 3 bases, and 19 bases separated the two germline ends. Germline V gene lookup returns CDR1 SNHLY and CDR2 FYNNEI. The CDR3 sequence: CASSETMYPGVYTGELFF. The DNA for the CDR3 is TGTGCCAGCAGTGAAACAATGTATCCAGGTGTATACACCGGGGAGCTGTTTTTT.

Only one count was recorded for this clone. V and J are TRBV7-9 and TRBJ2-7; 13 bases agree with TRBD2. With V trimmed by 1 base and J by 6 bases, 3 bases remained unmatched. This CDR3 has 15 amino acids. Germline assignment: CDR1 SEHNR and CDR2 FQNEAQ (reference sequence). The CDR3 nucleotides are TGTGCCAGCAGCTTAGGGACTAGCGGGGGAAGCGAGCAGTACGTC. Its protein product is CASSLGTSGGSEQYV.

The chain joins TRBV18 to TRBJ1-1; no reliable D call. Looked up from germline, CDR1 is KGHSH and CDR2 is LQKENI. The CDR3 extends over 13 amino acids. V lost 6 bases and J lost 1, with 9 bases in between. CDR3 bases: TGTGCCAGCTCGCTCAACAGGAACACTGAAGCTTTCTTT. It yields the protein CASSLNRNTEAFF.

CDR3 DNA: TGCGCCAGCAGTCAGTATATCACGCCGGACAGGGGTCTCACCGGGGAGCTGTTTTTT. Its protein product is CASSQYITPDRGLTGELFF. The chain couples TRBV23-1 to TRBJ2-2; 9 positions match TRBD1. TRBV23-1 is flagged as an ORF with uncertain function. V trimming: 3 bases; J trimming: 4 bases; junction bases outside the gene matches: 15. CDR3 length equals 19 residues.

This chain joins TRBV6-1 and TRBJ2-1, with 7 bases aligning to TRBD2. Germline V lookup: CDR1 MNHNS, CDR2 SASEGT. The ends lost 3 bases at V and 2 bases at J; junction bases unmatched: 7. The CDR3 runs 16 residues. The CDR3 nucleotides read TGTGCCAGCAGTGAGGTGGGCGGGGGAGCCTACAATGAGCAGTTCTTC. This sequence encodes CASSEVGGGAYNEQFF.

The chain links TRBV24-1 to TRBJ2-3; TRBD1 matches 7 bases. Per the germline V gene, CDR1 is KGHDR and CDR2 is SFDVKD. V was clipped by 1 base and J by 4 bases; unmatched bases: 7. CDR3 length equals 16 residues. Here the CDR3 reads CATSDFDRVRADTQYF. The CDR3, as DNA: TGTGCCACCAGTGATTTCGACAGGGTCAGGGCAGATACGCAGTATTTT.

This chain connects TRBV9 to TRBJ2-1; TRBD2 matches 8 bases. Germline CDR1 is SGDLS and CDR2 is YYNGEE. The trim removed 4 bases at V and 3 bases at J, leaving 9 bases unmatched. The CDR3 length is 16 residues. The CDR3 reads CASSPHSGVLYNEQFF. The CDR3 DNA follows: TGTGCCAGCAGCCCACATAGCGGGGTCCTCTACAATGAGCAGTTCTTC.

CDR3: CASSQGQGPQPQHF. CDR3 nucleotide sequence: TGCGCCAGCAGCCAAGGACAGGGGCCTCAGCCCCAGCATTTT. This chain joins TRBV4-3 and TRBJ1-5; 8 nucleotides agree with TRBD1. Germline trimming cut 1 base from V and 6 bases from J; bases unmatched to any gene: 2. CDR3 length: 14 amino acids. In germline, CDR1 is LGHNA, CDR2 YSLEER.

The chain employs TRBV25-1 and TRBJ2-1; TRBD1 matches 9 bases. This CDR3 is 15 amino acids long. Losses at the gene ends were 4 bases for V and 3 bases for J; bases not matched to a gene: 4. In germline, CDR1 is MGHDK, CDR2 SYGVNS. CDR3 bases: TGTGCCAGCAGTGGCCGGGACAGGGTCTACAATGAGCAGTTCTTC. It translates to CASSGRDRVYNEQFF.

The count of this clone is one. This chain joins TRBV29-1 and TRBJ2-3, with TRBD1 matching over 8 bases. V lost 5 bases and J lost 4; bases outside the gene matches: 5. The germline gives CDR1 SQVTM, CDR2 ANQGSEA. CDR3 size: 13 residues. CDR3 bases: TGCAGCGTTCCGGCGACAGGGGCAGATACGCAGTATTTT. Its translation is CSVPATGADTQYF.

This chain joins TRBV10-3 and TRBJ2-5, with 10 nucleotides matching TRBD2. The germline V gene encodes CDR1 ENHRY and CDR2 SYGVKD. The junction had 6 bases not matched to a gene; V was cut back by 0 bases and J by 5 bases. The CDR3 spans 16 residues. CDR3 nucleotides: TGTGCCATCAGTGAGTCGGGAGCGGGGGGGCCGGAGACCCAGTACTTC. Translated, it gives CAISESGAGGPETQYF.

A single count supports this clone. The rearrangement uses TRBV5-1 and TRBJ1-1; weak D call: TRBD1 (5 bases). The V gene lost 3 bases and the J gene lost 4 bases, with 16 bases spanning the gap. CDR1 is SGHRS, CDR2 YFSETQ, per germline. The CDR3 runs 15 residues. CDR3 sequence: CASSSHSLGGTEAFF. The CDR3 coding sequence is TGCGCCAGCAGCTCTCACAGCCTCGGGGGCACTGAAGCTTTCTTT.

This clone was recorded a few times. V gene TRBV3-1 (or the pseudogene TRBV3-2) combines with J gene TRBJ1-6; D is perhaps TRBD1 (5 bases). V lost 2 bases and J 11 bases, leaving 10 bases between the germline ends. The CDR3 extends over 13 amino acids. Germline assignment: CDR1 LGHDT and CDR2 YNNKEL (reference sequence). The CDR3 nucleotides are TGTGCCAGCAGCCAATCCAGGGAAACACCCCTCCACTTT. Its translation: CASSQSRETPLHF.

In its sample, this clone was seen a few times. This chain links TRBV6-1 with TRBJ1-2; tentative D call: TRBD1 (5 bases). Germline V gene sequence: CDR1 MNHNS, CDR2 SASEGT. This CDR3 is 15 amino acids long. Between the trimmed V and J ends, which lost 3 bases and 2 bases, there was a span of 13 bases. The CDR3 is CASSDRVRGNYGYTF. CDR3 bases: TGTGCCAGCAGTGACAGGGTTCGGGGGAACTATGGCTACACCTTC.

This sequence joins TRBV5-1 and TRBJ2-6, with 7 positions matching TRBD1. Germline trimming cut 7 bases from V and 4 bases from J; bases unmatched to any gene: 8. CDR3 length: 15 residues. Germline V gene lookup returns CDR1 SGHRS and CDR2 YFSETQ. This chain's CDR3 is CASGVQGNGANVLTF. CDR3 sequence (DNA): TGCGCCAGCGGGGTACAGGGGAACGGGGCCAACGTCCTGACTTTC.

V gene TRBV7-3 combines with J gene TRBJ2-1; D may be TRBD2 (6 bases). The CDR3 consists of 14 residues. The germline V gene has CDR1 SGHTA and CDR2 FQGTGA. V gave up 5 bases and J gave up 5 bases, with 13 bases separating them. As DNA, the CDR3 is TGTGCCAGCAGCCCCTCCGGGACTCACAATGAGCAGTTCTTC. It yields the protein CASSPSGTHNEQFF.

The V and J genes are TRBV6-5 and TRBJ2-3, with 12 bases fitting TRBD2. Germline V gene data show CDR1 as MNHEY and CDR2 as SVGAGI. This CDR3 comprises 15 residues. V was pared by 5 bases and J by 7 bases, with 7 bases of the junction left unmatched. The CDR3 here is CASSLAGGSGNTQYF. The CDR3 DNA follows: TGTGCCAGCAGTCTAGCGGGGGGGAGTGGGAATACGCAGTATTTT.

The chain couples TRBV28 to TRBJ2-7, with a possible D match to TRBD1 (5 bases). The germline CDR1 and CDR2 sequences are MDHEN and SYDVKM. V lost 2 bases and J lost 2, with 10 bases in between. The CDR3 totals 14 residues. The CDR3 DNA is TGTGCCAGCAGTTTAGATCAGGGTCCCTACGAGCAGTACTTC. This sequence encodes CASSLDQGPYEQYF.

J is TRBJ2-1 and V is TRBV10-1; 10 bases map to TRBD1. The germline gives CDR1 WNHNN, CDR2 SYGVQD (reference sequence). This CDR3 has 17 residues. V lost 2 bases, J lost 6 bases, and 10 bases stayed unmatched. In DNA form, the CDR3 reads TGCGCCAGCAGTGAGGCGGTCGGGACAGGGGCCTTCAATGAGCAGTTCTTC. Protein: CASSEAVGTGAFNEQFF.

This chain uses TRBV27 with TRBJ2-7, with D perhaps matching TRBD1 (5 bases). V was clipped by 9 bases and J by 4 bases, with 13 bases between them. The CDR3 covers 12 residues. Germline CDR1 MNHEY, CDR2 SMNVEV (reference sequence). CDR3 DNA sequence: TGTGCCAGTCAGGGAATCGGGTACGAGCAGTACTTC. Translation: CASQGIGYEQYF.

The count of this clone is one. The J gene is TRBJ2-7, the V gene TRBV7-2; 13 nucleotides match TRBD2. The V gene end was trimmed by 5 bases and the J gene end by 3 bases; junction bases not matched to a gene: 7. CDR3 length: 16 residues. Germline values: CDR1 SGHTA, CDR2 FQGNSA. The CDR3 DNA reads TGTGCCAGCAGCCATAGACTAGCGGGGGGCGACTACGAGCAGTACGTC. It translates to CASSHRLAGGDYEQYV.

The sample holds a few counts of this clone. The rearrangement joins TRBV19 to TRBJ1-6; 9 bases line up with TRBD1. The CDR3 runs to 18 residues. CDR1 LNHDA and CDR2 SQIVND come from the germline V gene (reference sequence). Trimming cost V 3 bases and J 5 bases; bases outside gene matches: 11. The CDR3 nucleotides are TGTGCCAGTAGTATGTCCGGACAGGGGAAAGCGGATAATTCACCCCTCCACTTT. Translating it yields CASSMSGQGKADNSPLHF.

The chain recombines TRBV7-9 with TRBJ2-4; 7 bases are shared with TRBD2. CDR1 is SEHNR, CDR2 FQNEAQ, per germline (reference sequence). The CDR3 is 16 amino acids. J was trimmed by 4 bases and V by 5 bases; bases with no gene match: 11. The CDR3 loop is CASSLLGEGRKNIQYF. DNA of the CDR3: TGTGCCAGCAGCCTACTGGGGGAGGGCAGGAAAAACATTCAGTACTTC.

For the CDR3, the DNA is TGTGCCAGCAGTGAAGCCTCACAGTCCAATGAGCAGTTCTTC. It is translated as CASSEASQSNEQFF. J is TRBJ2-1 and V is TRBV6-1; unclear D gene. The CDR3 sequence is 14 residues long. Germline CDR1 and CDR2: MNHNS and SASEGT. Trimming removed 0 bases from V and 6 bases from J, with 9 bases in between.

For the CDR3, the DNA is TGTGCCAGCTCACCTTCCGGGACAGGAGCGCTGTTTTTT. It translates to CASSPSGTGALFF. The V call is TRBV18, the J call TRBJ2-2; 8 bases fit TRBD1. CDR1 is KGHSH and CDR2 is LQKENI in the germline V gene. CDR3 length: 13 amino acids. V dropped 3 bases and J dropped 13; count of bases not matched to a gene: 7.

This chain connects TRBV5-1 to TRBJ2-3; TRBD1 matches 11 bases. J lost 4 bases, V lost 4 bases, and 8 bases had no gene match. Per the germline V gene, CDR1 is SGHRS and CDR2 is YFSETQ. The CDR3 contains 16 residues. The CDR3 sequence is CASSRTGGAIADTQYF. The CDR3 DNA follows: TGCGCCAGCAGCAGGACAGGGGGCGCTATCGCAGATACGCAGTATTTT.

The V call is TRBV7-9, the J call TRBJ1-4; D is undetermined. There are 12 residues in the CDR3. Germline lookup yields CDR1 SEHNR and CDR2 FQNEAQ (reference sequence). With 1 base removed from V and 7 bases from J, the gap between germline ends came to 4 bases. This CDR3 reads CASSLGAEKLFF. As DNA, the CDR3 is TGTGCCAGCAGCTTAGGGGCTGAAAAACTGTTTTTT. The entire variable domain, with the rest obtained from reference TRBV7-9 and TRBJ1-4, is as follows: DTGVSQNPRHKITKRGQNVTFRCDPISEHNRLYWYRQTLGQGPEFLTYFQNEAQLEKSRLLSDRFSAERPKGSFSTLEIQRTEQGDSAMYLCASSLGAEKLFFGSGTQLSVL.

CDR3 bases: TGTGCCTGGAGTGTAGGGGCAGGCCCGGAGACCCAGTACTTC. Translation: CAWSVGAGPETQYF. This chain joins TRBV30 and TRBJ2-5; D might be TRBD1 (5 bases). The germline V gene encodes CDR1 GTSNPN and CDR2 SVGIG (reference sequence). V gave up 0 bases and J gave up 5 bases, with 13 bases separating them. The CDR3 spans 14 residues.